This T cell receptor beta chain emerged from a study of blood T cell repertoires in COVID-19. Across the whole study: Samples representing acute and convalescent COVID-19 were sourced from the United States, Italy and Spain.

The method was immunoSEQ multiplex PCR; TCRdb's version includes in-frame clones alone and lacks a portion of them. The sample lists some 65,000 clones, 86% occurring once. Sequenced input: peripheral blood. The receptor was isolated from a man in his forties or fifties with COVID-19, enrolled during active disease.

CDR3 protein: CASNSLSGGTEAFF. CDR3 nucleotide sequence: TGTGCCAGCAACTCCCTAAGCGGTGGCACTGAAGCTTTCTTT. The V gene is TRBV6-5, the J gene TRBJ1-1; no reliable D call. The germline V gene encodes CDR1 MNHEY and CDR2 SVGAGI. The CDR3 extends over 14 amino acids. V dropped 7 bases and J dropped 4 bases, with 16 bases sitting between them.